This T cell receptor beta chain was found in a study of beta chain features in type 1 diabetes. Study context: On cell yields, gender and age, patients and healthy donors were similar. The study's findings and limits: HLA influence on TCRB rearrangement stayed unresolved here. The naive, central memory and Treg TCRB repertoires showed an apparent similarity that was greater among patients than among healthy donors.

Expressed TCRB transcripts got sequenced, as all isolated RNA was reverse transcribed. Sequenced by immunoSEQ multiplex PCR; TCRdb stores in-frame clones only, minus some. The sample lists over 300,000 clones; roughly 8% were seen once. The CDR3 sequence is 12 residues long. Trimming took off 6 bases at V and 6 bases at J, with 12 bases between the two ends. Germline V gene data show CDR1 as PRHDT and CDR2 as FYEKMQ (reference sequence). On this clone: As yet, its antigen is unknown.

This chain uses TRBV13 with TRBJ2-7; TRBD2 is a possible D gene (5 bases). Material: central memory CD4+ T cells from blood. The receptor was isolated from a woman aged 18-30 years in good health. CDR3: CASSKSSREQYF. The CDR3 DNA reads TGTGCCAGCAGTAAGTCTAGCCGCGAGCAGTACTTC. Based on the CDR3 plus reference TRBV13 and TRBJ2-7, the full variable domain is AAGVIQSPRHLIKEKRETATLKCYPIPRHDTVYWYQQGPGQDPQFLISFYEKMQSDKGSIPDRFSAQQFSDYHSELNMSSLELGDSALYFCASSKSSREQYFGPGTRLTVT.